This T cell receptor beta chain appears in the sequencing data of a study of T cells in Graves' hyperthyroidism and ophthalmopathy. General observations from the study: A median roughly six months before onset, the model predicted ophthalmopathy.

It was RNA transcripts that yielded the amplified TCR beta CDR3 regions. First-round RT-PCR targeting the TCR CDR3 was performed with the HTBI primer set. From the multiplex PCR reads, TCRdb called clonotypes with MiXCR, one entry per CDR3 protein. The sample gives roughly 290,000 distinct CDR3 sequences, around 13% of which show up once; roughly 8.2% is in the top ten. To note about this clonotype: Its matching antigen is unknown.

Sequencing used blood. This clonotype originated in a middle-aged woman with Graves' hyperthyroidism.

CDR3 sequence reads: CASRGQGLYGYTF. DNA of the CDR3: TGTGCCAGCAGGGGACAGGGCCTTTATGGCTACACCTTC. The chain uses TRBV27 and TRBJ1-2; TRBD1 matches at 9 bases. The ends lost 6 bases at V and 5 bases at J; junction bases unmatched: 4. The CDR3 is 13 residues long. Germline lookup yields CDR1 MNHEY and CDR2 SMNVEV (reference sequence).